This T cell receptor beta chain was identified during a study of shared clonotypes between healthy human individuals. Donors had no recently reported acute infections or vaccinations and were HIV-negative. Adult Caucasians living in Nashville, Tennessee made up all of the donors. The assay was immunoSEQ multiplex PCR, and TCRdb's table has in-frame clones only and misses some. Of some 490,000 clones detected, roughly 80% appear once; the ten largest clones hold roughly 13%. The CDR3 has 15 residues. Germline loops: CDR1 MDHEN, CDR2 SYDVKM. Study results and caveats: Represented diversity (both genetic and exposure-history) was limited by the small number of donors.

Comment on this clone: No antigen is known for it.

This chain joins TRBV28 and TRBJ1-5; TRBD1 might be the D (5 bases). The source is a woman aged 40 to 50 in good health. Some clones in this sample may be carry-over from other donors' samples. The material sequenced was PBMCs. In nucleotides, the CDR3 is TGTGCGGGTCGCCAGTCAGGGTTTAGCAATCAGCCCCAGCATTTT. Its protein product is CAGRQSGFSNQPQHF.